This TCR beta chain was identified in a study of spatial heterogeneity in lung cancer. This clonotype was picked up a small number of times. Its antigen remains unidentified. The V end was cut by 4 bases, the J end by 2 bases, with 7 bases between. This CDR3 is 13 amino acids long. CDR1 is KGHSH and CDR2 is LQKENI in the germline V gene. Time point noted: sample taken at primary tumor resection. Each CDR3 protein is one row after TCRdb ran MiXCR on the 5' RACE reads. The sample yields several thousand distinct CDR3 sequences, more than 6% seen once. Points from the study as a whole: Mutation tallies in tumors tracked expanded intratumoral alpha and beta TCR counts.

The rearrangement links TRBV18 to TRBJ2-3; D not resolved. Material: lung tumor tissue, obtained at surgery. This clonotype was sampled from a male donor with early-stage non-small cell lung cancer. The CDR3 DNA follows: TGTGCCAGCTCACTACGTAACACAGATACGCAGTATTTT. As protein: CASSLRNTDTQYF.